These 21 T cell receptor beta chains originate from one sample sequenced in a study of shared clonotypes between healthy human individuals. The assay was immunoSEQ multiplex PCR, and TCRdb's table has in-frame clones only and misses some. The data show around 700,000 clones, about three quarters seen once. Material for sequencing was memory CD4+ T cells sorted from blood. Subset here: CD45RA-negative fraction. These receptors were obtained from a woman aged 25 to 39 in good health.

This clone showed up just a few times. V is TRBV4-1 and J is TRBJ1-5; 8 nucleotides align to TRBD1. Looked up from germline, CDR1 is MGHRA and CDR2 is YSYEKL. The CDR3 consists of 16 residues. The J segment lost 2 bases and the V segment lost 5 bases, leaving 8 bases of the junction unmatched. CDR3 in amino acids: CASSFGQGTGNQPQHF. CDR3 bases: TGCGCCAGCAGCTTCGGACAGGGAACGGGCAATCAGCCCCAGCATTTT.

The V gene is TRBV7-2, the J gene TRBJ1-1; 9 bases align to TRBD1. CDR3 length equals 14 residues. Germline CDR1 reads SGHTA; CDR2 reads FQGNSA. Unmatched junction bases numbered 7, after V lost 5 bases and J lost 6 bases. CDR3 in amino acids: CASSPRDRVAEAFF. CDR3 sequence (DNA): TGTGCCAGCAGCCCCCGGGACAGGGTTGCTGAAGCTTTCTTT.

This clone was detected a few times. The rearrangement joins TRBV5-5 to TRBJ2-2; D ambiguous. Germline CDR1 reads SGHKS; CDR2 reads YYEKEE (reference sequence). The CDR3 contains 16 residues. V was clipped by 1 base and J by 4 bases, with 14 bases between them. The CDR3, as DNA: TGTGCCAGCAGCTTGAACGAGTCGCCCAGCACCGGGGAGCTGTTTTTT. It codes for CASSLNESPSTGELFF.

This chain connects TRBV2 to TRBJ2-7, with 9 bases fitting TRBD2. CDR1 SNHLY and CDR2 FYNNEI come from the germline V gene. V lost 8 bases to trimming and J lost 4 bases; unmatched junction nucleotides: 9. This CDR3 has 14 amino acids. DNA of the CDR3: TGTGCCAGCTCGCGGGAGGGCCTTGGGTACGAGCAGTACTTC. It is translated as CASSREGLGYEQYF.

This clone was recorded once. The V and J genes are TRBV7-2 and TRBJ2-5; 8 nucleotides line up with TRBD1. V gave up 3 bases and J gave up 2 bases; unmatched junction bases: 2. CDR1 and CDR2 from the germline V gene are SGHTA and FQGNSA. This CDR3 is built from 14 residues. The CDR3 here is CASSLRTGQETQYF. The CDR3 coding sequence is TGTGCCAGCAGCTTGAGGACAGGGCAAGAGACCCAGTACTTC.

The chain has TRBV10-2 and TRBJ2-1; 7 nucleotides align to TRBD1. Germline CDR1 is WSHSY and CDR2 is SAAADI. V shed 7 bases, J shed 4 bases, and the junction held 4 bases outside the gene matches. The CDR3 contains 13 residues. In DNA, the CDR3 is TGCGCCAGCACCCGGGACAGTTACAATGAGCAGTTCTTC. This translates into CASTRDSYNEQFF.

The chain is built from TRBV11-3 and TRBJ2-3; D is uncertain. This CDR3 has 14 amino acids. The V end lost 1 base, the J end lost 3 bases, and 8 bases lay between the germline ends. From germline, CDR1 is SGHNT and CDR2 YENEEA. The CDR3 here is CASSLGPETDTQYF. The CDR3, as DNA: TGTGCCAGCAGCTTAGGTCCAGAGACAGATACGCAGTATTTT.

This rearrangement joins TRBV5-6 to TRBJ2-3, with D perhaps TRBD1 (5 bases). V lost 1 base, J lost 1 base, and 10 bases lay in between. This CDR3 spans 15 amino acids. Germline CDR1 reads SGHDT; CDR2 reads YYEEEE. This CDR3 is CASSLLQAGTDTQYF. The DNA for the CDR3 is TGTGCCAGCAGCTTGTTACAGGCCGGCACAGATACGCAGTATTTT.

CDR3 in amino acids: CASSLNWGTGELFF. In nucleotides, the CDR3 is TGTGCCAGCAGCTTGAATTGGGGGACCGGGGAGCTGTTTTTT. The chain carries TRBV5-4 and TRBJ2-2; TRBD1 or TRBD2 may be the D gene (5 bases each). V lost 1 base, J lost 5 bases, and 9 bases lay in between. This CDR3 comprises 14 residues. Germline assignment: CDR1 SGHNT and CDR2 YYREEE (reference sequence).

This clone occurred a few times. The rearrangement links TRBV7-8 to TRBJ1-4, with D unresolved. V was trimmed by 5 bases and J by 3 bases, leaving 10 bases between them. Germline V gene data show CDR1 as SGHVS and CDR2 as FQNEAQ. The CDR3 sequence is 14 residues long. CDR3 sequence reads: CASSASEANEKLFF. DNA for the CDR3: TGTGCCAGCAGCGCGTCGGAGGCTAATGAAAAACTGTTTTTT.

The V call is TRBV15, the J call TRBJ1-4, with unresolved D. The germline V gene has CDR1 LNHNV and CDR2 YYDKDF (reference sequence). This CDR3 spans 14 amino acids. V was trimmed by 6 bases and J by 8 bases, leaving 16 bases between them. CDR3 nucleotide sequence: TGTGCCACCAGGTCCCACCCGGGGTCAGAAAAACTGTTTTTT. This encodes CATRSHPGSEKLFF.

This clone was picked up one time. This sequence joins TRBV29-1 and TRBJ2-2; TRBD2 aligns across 7 bases. This CDR3 contains 15 residues. Germline V gene data show CDR1 as SQVTM and CDR2 as ANQGSEA. V trimming: 7 bases; J trimming: 3 bases; junction bases outside the gene matches: 11. In DNA, the CDR3 is TGCAGCGCCGGGGGGTCTAGCAGTTACACCGGGGAGCTGTTTTTT. This sequence encodes CSAGGSSSYTGELFF.

A few counts support this clone. The genes are TRBV4-1 and TRBJ2-7; TRBD2 matches 9 bases. The CDR3 has 16 amino acids. With 0 bases clipped from V and 3 bases from J, the junction kept 6 bases outside the gene matches. Germline values: CDR1 MGHRA, CDR2 YSYEKL. The CDR3, as DNA: TGCGCCAGCAGCCAAGATTCGGCACTAGCGGGCTACGAGCAGTACTTC. Residues: CASSQDSALAGYEQYF.

The chain recombines TRBV6-1 with TRBJ1-2; 7 bases agree with TRBD1. Germline V gives CDR1 MNHNS, CDR2 SASEGT. The CDR3 has 16 amino acids. V gave up 3 bases and J gave up 0 bases; unmatched junction bases: 7. CDR3 nucleotide sequence: TGTGCCAGCAGTGACCGCTCGACAGGGCCTAACTATGGCTACACCTTC. Its protein product is CASSDRSTGPNYGYTF.

V is TRBV5-1 and J is TRBJ2-1; TRBD2 agrees at 8 bases. The CDR3 sequence is 15 residues long. The germline gives CDR1 SGHRS, CDR2 YFSETQ. After removal of 6 bases from V and 0 bases from J, the junction contained 5 bases not matched to a gene. The CDR3 loop reads CASNPSGSSYNEQFF. The CDR3 nucleotides read TGCGCCAGCAACCCAAGCGGGAGCTCCTACAATGAGCAGTTCTTC. Full variable domain (outside the CDR3, taken from reference TRBV5-1 and TRBJ2-1): KAGVTQTPRYLIKTRGQQVTLSCSPISGHRSVSWYQQTPGQGLQFLFEYFSETQRNKGNFPGRFSGRQFSNSRSEMNVSTLELGDSALYLCASNPSGSSYNEQFFGPGTRLTVL.

The chain uses TRBV28 and TRBJ1-2; TRBD1 agrees at 8 bases. This CDR3 region has 14 residues. Germline V gives CDR1 MDHEN, CDR2 SYDVKM. Unmatched junction bases numbered 5, after V lost 5 bases and J lost 3 bases. CDR3 coding DNA: TGTGCCAGCAGTATGGACAGGGTGGACTATGGCTACACCTTC. This codes for CASSMDRVDYGYTF.

This clone occurred a few times. In nucleotides, the CDR3 is TGTGCCAGCAGGCCAGGTGGGAGCTCCTACGAGCAGTACTTC. It codes for CASRPGGSSYEQYF. This chain links TRBV28 with TRBJ2-7; a possible D gene is TRBD2 (5 bases). The CDR3 sequence is 14 residues long. V shed 6 bases and J shed 0 bases, with 12 bases lying between them. From germline, CDR1 is MDHEN and CDR2 SYDVKM.

This clone was detected only a few times. The V and J genes are TRBV6-1 and TRBJ2-2; D perhaps matches TRBD1 (5 bases). Trimming cost V 6 bases and J 1 base, with 9 bases left between them. CDR3 length: 14 residues. Germline V gene data show CDR1 as MNHNS and CDR2 as SASEGT. The CDR3 here is CASRKTGNTGELFF. In nucleotides, the CDR3 is TGTGCCAGCAGAAAAACAGGGAACACCGGGGAGCTGTTTTTT.

This chain connects TRBV30 to TRBJ2-7, with TRBD1 matching 9 bases. Germline CDR1 GTSNPN, CDR2 SVGIG (reference sequence). The CDR3 totals 12 residues. The J segment lost 6 bases and the V segment lost 5 bases, leaving 5 bases of the junction unmatched. In DNA, the CDR3 is TGTGCCTGGGATGGACAGGGGTTCGAGCAGTACTTC. Its translation is CAWDGQGFEQYF.

The V and J genes are TRBV28 and TRBJ1-1, with 7 bases fitting TRBD1. The ends lost 6 bases at V and 4 bases at J; junction bases unmatched: 11. The CDR3 runs 15 residues. Per germline, CDR1 MDHEN and CDR2 SYDVKM. In nucleotides, the CDR3 is TGTGCCAGCAGACCCCGACAGGGTTTAGGCACTGAAGCTTTCTTT. Translating gives CASRPRQGLGTEAFF.

The chain links TRBV14 to TRBJ2-4; TRBD1 is a possible D gene (5 bases). The CDR3 is made up of 14 amino acids. Germline loops: CDR1 SGHDN, CDR2 FVKESK. V was cut by 4 bases and J by 7 bases, with 14 bases left in between. CDR3 nucleotides: TGTGCCAGCAGCCTTACTGATTGGGGCAACATTCAGTACTTC. It yields the protein CASSLTDWGNIQYF.